This entry is about one T cell receptor (beta chain). The repertoire was sequenced with immunoSEQ multiplex PCR; TCRdb's copy has only in-frame clones and lacks some. In the table there are 15,000 to 25,000 clones, just under 85% of which are singletons. The data originate from a study of preoperative IRX-2 immunotherapy in early breast cancer. Germline CDR1 SGHRS, CDR2 YFSETQ. The trim removed 3 bases at V and 9 bases at J, leaving 11 bases unmatched. This CDR3 comprises 16 residues. Treatment in this sample: preoperative locoregional IRX-2 cytokine immunotherapy. This phase Ib study tested locoregional IRX-2 cytokine immunotherapy given before surgery.

The material sequenced was lymph node tissue, taken after IRX-2 immunotherapy. The chain has TRBV5-1 and TRBJ1-4, with TRBD1 identical over 10 bases. The sequence was obtained from a human donor with breast cancer. CDR3 bases: TGCGCCAGCAGCTCCCACTTTGAGACAGGGGGCAAAAAACTGTTTTTT. This encodes CASSSHFETGGKKLFF.